The entry below gives a single T cell receptor beta chain sequence along with its context. This sample was taken from a study of blood T cell repertoires in COVID-19. The germline V gene encodes CDR1 SGHTS and CDR2 YDEGEE. Trimming took off 3 bases at V and 3 bases at J, with 21 bases between the two ends. The CDR3 has 17 residues. Original methodology: Reference gene primer amplification gave nucleated cell count estimates. Produced via immunoSEQ multiplex PCR; TCRdb's table is partial and in-frame only. That table gives V, J and clone size, and the DNA gave D and trimming. The table includes 95,000 to 120,000 clones, about 80% detected once.

The sequence was obtained from a woman in her 70s with acute or convalescent COVID-19. The sequencing sample was made of peripheral blood. The genes are TRBV5-8 and TRBJ1-1; D gene uncertain. The CDR3 DNA follows: TGTGCCAGCAGCTACCCCGCCACAGCGGTAAGCGACACTGAAGCTTTCTTT. Protein: CASSYPATAVSDTEAFF. Full variable domain (rest looked up from reference TRBV5-8 and TRBJ1-1): EAGVTQSPTHLIKTRGQQATLRCSPISGHTSVYWYQQALGLGLQFLLWYDEGEERNRGNFPPRFSGRQFPNYSSELNVNALELEDSALYLCASSYPATAVSDTEAFFGQGTRLTVV.